These T cell receptor beta chains were read from a single sample in a study of beta chain features in type 1 diabetes. Sequenced by immunoSEQ multiplex PCR; TCRdb stores in-frame clones only, minus some. The sample consists of about 45,000 clones, over 60% of them appearing once. The source material was Tregs from blood. The receptors stem from a woman younger than 30 with type 1 diabetes. The CDR3 runs from the conserved cysteine through the conserved F or W. A D gene is named only where the DNA matches it firmly. Clone size, where shown, is once, few, many, or a class for clones that have expanded.

TRBV15	-	-	TRBJ1-5	TGTGCCACCAGCAGAAAGAAACAGGGACAGCCCCAGCATTTT	CATSRKKQGQPQHF
TRBV4-3	-	TRBD2	TRBJ2-5	TGCGCCAGCAGCCCCTCCCCAGGGCGGGGGGGAGAGACCCAGTACTTC	CASSPSPGRGGETQYF
TRBV7-2	-	-	TRBJ2-2	TGTGCCAGCATTCACGGGGGTTCAAACACCGGGGAGCTGTTTTTT	CASIHGGSNTGELFF
TRBV19	-	-	TRBJ2-6	TGTGCCAGTAGCGGCCAGGTAGTGTCGGCCAACGTCCTGACTTTC	CASSGQVVSANVLTF
TRBV23-1	-	-	TRBJ2-5	TGCGCCAGCAGTGCGGGGACAGTTAGAACCCAGTACTTC	CASSAGTVRTQYF
TRBV30	-	TRBD2	TRBJ2-1	TGTGCCTGGAGAAGGCTAGCGGGGGGTAGCTCCTACAATGAGCAGTTCTTC	CAWRRLAGGSSYNEQFF
TRBV20-1	-	-	TRBJ2-7	TGCAGTGCTAGAAGAGGGTACGAGCAGTACTTC	CSARRGYEQYF
TRBV6-1	-	-	TRBJ2-2	TGTGCCAGCAGTGTCGGACAGTGGAACACCGGGGAGCTGTTTTTT	CASSVGQWNTGELFF
TRBV20-1	-	TRBD1	TRBJ1-2	TGCAGTGCCGGGACAGAGGGAGGCTACACCTTC	CSAGTEGGYTF
TRBV4-3	few	TRBD1	TRBJ1-3	TGCGCCAGCAGCCAAGATCGGAGAGGGGGCCTCGGGTTT	CASSQDRRGGLGF
TRBV7-2	-	TRBD1	TRBJ1-6	TGTGCCAGCAGCCGGGCCGACAGGGGGCGAGGTTCACCCCTCCACTTT	CASSRADRGRGSPLHF
TRBV29-1	-	TRBD1	TRBJ1-4	TGCAGCGTGCGGGGACAGGGGAACGAAAAACTGTTTTTT	CSVRGQGNEKLFF
TRBV2	once	TRBD2	TRBJ2-1	TGTGCCAGCAGTGAGCTAGCGGGAGGTGAGCAGTTCTTC	CASSELAGGEQFF
TRBV5-1	-	TRBD1	TRBJ2-7	TGCGCCAGCAAGGGGCAAGGGGGCGGTTCCTACGAGCAGTACTTC	CASKGQGGGSYEQYF
TRBV11-3	-	-	TRBJ1-5	TGTGCCAGCAGCGCCACTGAGAGTCAGCCCCAGCATTTT	CASSATESQPQHF
TRBV2	-	-	TRBJ1-2	TGTGCCAGCAGTGACCGGACACCATTCTATGGCTACACCTTC	CASSDRTPFYGYTF
TRBV4-3	-	TRBD1	TRBJ1-2	TGCGCCAGCAGCCGACAGGGGGCCAACTATGGCTACACCTTC	CASSRQGANYGYTF
TRBV7-9	few	TRBD1	TRBJ1-2	TGTGCCAGCAGTCGGACAGGGGAGGGCTACACCTTC	CASSRTGEGYTF
TRBV29-1	-	TRBD1	TRBJ1-1	TGCAGCGCAGGGACAGTGAACACTGAAGCTTTCTTT	CSAGTVNTEAFF
TRBV30	few	-	TRBJ2-1	TGTGCCTGGAGTCCGTGGGTTCGGAGCTCCTACAATGAGCAGTTCTTC	CAWSPWVRSSYNEQFF
TRBV18	-	-	TRBJ2-3	TGTGCCAGCTCACCACAATCGGGCGGGACAGATACGCAGTATTTT	CASSPQSGGTDTQYF
TRBV20-1	few	TRBD1	TRBJ2-5	TGCAGTGCAGGGACAGTAAGGACCCAGTACTTC	CSAGTVRTQYF
TRBV7-8	once	-	TRBJ2-7	TGTGCCAGCAGCTTTTTGGGGAGGAAGTACGAGCAGTACTTC	CASSFLGRKYEQYF
TRBV5-1	-	-	TRBJ2-7	TGCGCCAGCAGCTCGGGACTCCCGCGGGTCGAGCAGTACTTC	CASSSGLPRVEQYF
TRBV11-2	-	-	TRBJ2-3	TGTGCCAGCAGCCAGAGACTAACAGATACGCAGTATTTT	CASSQRLTDTQYF
TRBV29-1	-	TRBD2	TRBJ2-7	TGCAGCGCTGGGGGGGGCTCCTACGAGCAGTACTTC	CSAGGGSYEQYF
TRBV19	-	-	TRBJ1-5	TGTGCCAGCCAAGCCCGGAACACGGGACAGCCCCAGCATTTT	CASQARNTGQPQHF
TRBV18	-	-	TRBJ1-5	TGTGCCAGCTCACCCATTGGGGGCGTTAATCAGCCCCAGCATTTT	CASSPIGGVNQPQHF
TRBV4-3	-	TRBD2	TRBJ2-1	TGCGCCAGCAGCCTCTTAGCGGGACCCGCGGGTGATGAGCAGTTCTTC	CASSLLAGPAGDEQFF
TRBV4-3	-	-	TRBJ1-4	TGCGCCAGCAGCCGAGCCCTCCGTGCAACTAATGAAAAACTGTTTTTT	CASSRALRATNEKLFF
TRBV28	-	TRBD1	TRBJ1-5	TGTGCCAGCAGTTTGGCAGGGGGAGGCGGTCAGCCCCAGCATTTT	CASSLAGGGGQPQHF
TRBV5-1	-	TRBD1	TRBJ2-7	TGCGCCAGCAGCGGGGCGACAGGGGGGTACGAGCAGTACTTC	CASSGATGGYEQYF
TRBV7-3	few	TRBD2	TRBJ2-7	TGTGCCAGCAGCTTAGGTAGCGGGAGCTACGAGCAGTACTTC	CASSLGSGSYEQYF
TRBV2	-	-	TRBJ1-2	TGTGCCAGCAGTACAGGGAACTATGGCTACACCTTC	CASSTGNYGYTF
TRBV28	-	TRBD1	TRBJ1-5	TGTGCCAGCAGTCAACTCCGGGACAGCCGCACTTATAGCAATCAGCCCCAGCATTTT	CASSQLRDSRTYSNQPQHF
TRBV5-6	few	-	TRBJ2-2	TGTGCCAGCAGCTCTACCGGGACACGGAACACCGGGGAGCTGTTTTTT	CASSSTGTRNTGELFF
TRBV7-9	once	TRBD1	TRBJ2-2	TGTGCCAGCAGCCGAAGGACAGGGGCTCCACCCGGTTTGAGGGAGCTGTTTTTT	CASSRRTGAPPGLRELFF
TRBV6-5	-	-	TRBJ1-1	TGTGCCAGCTCAAGAGGGGGGGGGCGGACCACTGAAGCTTTCTTT	CASSRGGGRTTEAFF
TRBV29-1	few	TRBD2	TRBJ2-1	TGCAGCGGGAGGGGGACTAGTGGATCCTACAATGAGCAGTTCTTC	CSGRGTSGSYNEQFF
TRBV7-8	-	TRBD2	TRBJ2-3	TGTGCCAGCAGCTGGACTAGCGGGGGGGGCACAGATACGCAGTATTTT	CASSWTSGGGTDTQYF
TRBV10-3	-	TRBD2	TRBJ2-7	TGTGCCATCAGTTCTCCTCTTGGTAGCGGGACCTACGAGCAGTACTTC	CAISSPLGSGTYEQYF
TRBV5-1	-	-	TRBJ2-5	TGCGCCAGCAGCATCGGACAGCTTAATTCGGCAGGGACCCAGTACTTC	CASSIGQLNSAGTQYF